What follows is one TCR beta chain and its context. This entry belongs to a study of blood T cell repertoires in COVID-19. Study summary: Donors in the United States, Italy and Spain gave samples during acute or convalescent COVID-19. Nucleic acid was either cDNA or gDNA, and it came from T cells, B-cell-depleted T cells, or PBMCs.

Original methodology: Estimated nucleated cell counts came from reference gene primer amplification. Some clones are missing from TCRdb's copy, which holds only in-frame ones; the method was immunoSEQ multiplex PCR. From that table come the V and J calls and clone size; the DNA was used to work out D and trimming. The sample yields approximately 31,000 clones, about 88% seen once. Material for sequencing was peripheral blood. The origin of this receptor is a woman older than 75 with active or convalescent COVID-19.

In DNA, the CDR3 is TGTGCCAGCAGCTTAGGGTACGGAGGGCCGGGAGGCTACACCTTC. Translation gives CASSLGYGGPGGYTF. The chain couples TRBV7-2 to TRBJ1-2, with D uncertain. V shed 1 base and J shed 8 bases, with 17 bases lying between them. The length of the CDR3 is 15 residues. The germline gives CDR1 SGHTA, CDR2 FQGNSA.